This T cell receptor beta chain originates from a study of control samples from healthy donors and cancer patients. Sequencing was performed with immunoSEQ multiplex PCR; in TCRdb, only in-frame clones are kept and a portion is missing. Of about 160,000 clones detected, roughly 94% appear once; the ten largest clones hold 8.5%. V trimming: 3 bases; J trimming: 7 bases; junction bases outside the gene matches: 7. The CDR3 is 14 residues long. The V gene's germline CDR1 is GTSNPN and CDR2 SVGIG (reference sequence). This chain joins TRBV30 and TRBJ1-4; 8 bases are a match to TRBD1. The TCR comes from a woman in her thirties or forties in good health. Sample: blood. The CDR3 loop reads CAWRRDRTAEKLFF. CDR3 nucleotides: TGTGCCTGGAGGAGGGACAGGACGGCTGAAAAACTGTTTTTT.